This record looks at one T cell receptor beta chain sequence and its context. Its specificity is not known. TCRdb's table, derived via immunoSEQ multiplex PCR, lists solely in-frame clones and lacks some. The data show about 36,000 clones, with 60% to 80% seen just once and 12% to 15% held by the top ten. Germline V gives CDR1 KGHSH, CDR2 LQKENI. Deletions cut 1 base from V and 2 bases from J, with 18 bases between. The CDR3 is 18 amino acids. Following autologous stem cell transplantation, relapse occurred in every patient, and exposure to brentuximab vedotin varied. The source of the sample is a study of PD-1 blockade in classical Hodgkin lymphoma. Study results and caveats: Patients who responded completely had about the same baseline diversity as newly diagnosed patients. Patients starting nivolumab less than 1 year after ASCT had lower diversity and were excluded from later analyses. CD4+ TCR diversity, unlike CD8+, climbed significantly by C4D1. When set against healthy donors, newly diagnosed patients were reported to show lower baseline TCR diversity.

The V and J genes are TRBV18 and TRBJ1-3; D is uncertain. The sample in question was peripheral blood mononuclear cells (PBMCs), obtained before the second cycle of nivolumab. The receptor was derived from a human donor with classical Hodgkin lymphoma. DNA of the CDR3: TGTGCCAGCTCACCACTAATCGGGCCGCATCAGGCTGGAAACACCATATATTTT. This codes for CASSPLIGPHQAGNTIYF.